The 9 T cell receptor beta chains below were found in one sample sequenced in a study of OX40 agonist ivuxolimab in advanced cancers. TCRdb keeps only in-frame clones here, not all; method: immunoSEQ multiplex PCR. The top ten hold roughly 7.9% of the sample, which has 40,000 to 60,000 clones, 60% to 80% seen once. The material was CD4+ or CD8+ T cells sorted from blood, obtained in a trial of the OX40 agonist ivuxolimab. These receptors originate from an adult with an advanced solid tumor such as melanoma, head and neck, liver or kidney cancer.

This sequence joins TRBV10-3 and TRBJ1-5, with D uncertain. Germline CDR1 is ENHRY and CDR2 is SYGVKD. Trimming left V 0 bases short and J 2 bases short, with 8 bases between. This CDR3 has 15 amino acids. CDR3 coding DNA: TGTGCCATCAGTGAGTCTTTCGGGGGCAATCAGCCCCAGCATTTT. Encoded protein: CAISESFGGNQPQHF.

The chain links TRBV7-6 to TRBJ2-3; a weak D match, TRBD2 (5 bases). Germline V gene data show CDR1 as SGHVS and CDR2 as FNYEAQ. The CDR3 is 16 amino acids. Trimming cost V 5 bases and J 1 base, with 16 bases left between them. CDR3 protein: CASSPTVRRGTDTQYF. Written as DNA, the CDR3 is TGTGCCAGCAGCCCGACGGTCCGGCGGGGCACAGATACGCAGTATTTT.

The chain combines TRBV11-3 with TRBJ2-5; 12 bases are shared with TRBD1. This CDR3 is 15 amino acids long. Germline loops: CDR1 SGHNT, CDR2 YENEEA. With V trimmed by 5 bases and J by 4 bases, 5 bases remained unmatched. The CDR3 sequence: CASSTGTGGAETQYF. The CDR3 DNA reads TGTGCCAGCAGCACAGGGACAGGGGGCGCAGAGACCCAGTACTTC.

This clone was observed a handful of times. The rearrangement joins TRBV4-1 to TRBJ2-7; 10 bases agree with TRBD1. The CDR3 consists of 15 residues. Germline trimming cut 4 bases from V and 6 bases from J; bases unmatched to any gene: 9. Germline CDR1 MGHRA, CDR2 YSYEKL. The CDR3: CASSPRQGATLEQYF. The CDR3 nucleotides are TGCGCCAGCAGCCCCAGACAGGGGGCAACGCTCGAGCAGTACTTC.

V usage is TRBV6-1 and J usage is TRBJ2-3, with 7 bases that match TRBD1. Germline trimming cut 5 bases from V and 2 bases from J; bases unmatched to any gene: 4. The CDR3 runs 14 residues. Germline V gives CDR1 MNHNS, CDR2 SASEGT. The CDR3 sequence is CASSWDSSTDTQYF. The CDR3 nucleotides read TGTGCCAGCAGTTGGGACAGCTCCACAGATACGCAGTATTTT.

This chain joins TRBV2 and TRBJ2-5; 8 bases fit TRBD2. The length of the CDR3 is 15 residues. Per the germline V gene, CDR1 is SNHLY and CDR2 is FYNNEI. V shed 1 base and J 5 bases; nucleotides not matched to a gene: 6. The CDR3 spells CASSEVRTSLETQYF. CDR3 bases: TGTGCCAGCAGTGAAGTCAGGACTAGCCTGGAGACCCAGTACTTC.

This clone was observed a handful of times. The genes are TRBV11-2 and TRBJ2-7; D may be TRBD2 (5 bases). V lost 5 bases, J lost 13 bases, and 21 bases lay in between. CDR3 length: 13 residues. CDR1 is SGHAT, CDR2 FQNNGV, per germline. The CDR3 here is CASSPPGLGEFYF. The CDR3 coding sequence is TGTGCCAGCAGCCCCCCCGGACTGGGAGAATTTTACTTC.

The count of this clone is one. The chain combines TRBV27 with TRBJ2-7; 9 bases line up with TRBD1. Per the germline V gene, CDR1 is MNHEY and CDR2 is SMNVEV (reference sequence). The CDR3 has 15 residues. V dropped 7 bases and J dropped 6; count of bases not matched to a gene: 13. As DNA, the CDR3 is TGTGCCAGCACTATTTCCGGTACAGGGGGCCGCGAGCAGTACTTC. Translated, it gives CASTISGTGGREQYF.

The chain combines TRBV2 with TRBJ1-1; 7 nucleotides agree with TRBD1. This CDR3 is built from 15 residues. V lost 6 bases to trimming and J lost 2 bases; unmatched junction nucleotides: 9. Germline loops: CDR1 SNHLY, CDR2 FYNNEI. In DNA, the CDR3 is TGTGCCAGCAGGAAGACTACAGGGGCAAACACTGAAGCTTTCTTT. Encoded protein: CASRKTTGANTEAFF. The entire variable domain, with the rest obtained from reference TRBV2 and TRBJ1-1, is as follows: EPEVTQTPSHQVTQMGQEVILRCVPISNHLYFYWYRQILGQKVEFLVSFYNNEISEKSEIFDDQFSVERPDGSNFTLKIRSTKLEDSAMYFCASRKTTGANTEAFFGQGTRLTVV.